The 11 T cell receptor beta chains below come from one sample, sequenced in a study of blood T cell repertoires in COVID-19. TCRdb keeps only in-frame clones here, not all; method: immunoSEQ multiplex PCR. The data show some 180,000 clones, roughly 91% seen once. Sequenced sample: peripheral blood. These receptors all come from a man younger than 35 with COVID-19, enrolled during active disease.

The gene calls are TRBV5-1 and TRBJ1-6, with 9 bases matching TRBD1. V trimming: 4 bases; J trimming: 7 bases; junction bases outside the gene matches: 6. Germline values: CDR1 SGHRS, CDR2 YFSETQ. The CDR3 is 15 amino acids. CDR3 protein: CASSGDRARNSPLHF. The CDR3 DNA is TGCGCCAGCAGCGGGGACAGGGCAAGGAATTCACCCCTCCACTTT.

This chain connects TRBV28 to TRBJ1-3, with D unclear. Trimming removed 2 bases from V and 0 bases from J, with 11 bases in between. The germline gives CDR1 MDHEN, CDR2 SYDVKM. CDR3 size: 16 residues. In DNA form, the CDR3 reads TGTGCCAGCAGTTTAGAGGCCGTCAGCTCTGGAAACACCATATATTTT. Residues: CASSLEAVSSGNTIYF.

V is TRBV27 and J is TRBJ2-2, with 11 nucleotides matching TRBD2. J was trimmed by 7 bases and V by 4 bases; bases with no gene match: 5. This CDR3 contains 15 residues. Germline V gives CDR1 MNHEY, CDR2 SMNVEV (reference sequence). The CDR3, as DNA: TGTGCCAGCAGTTCACTAGCGGGAGTGGGCGGGGAGCTGTTTTTT. Its translation is CASSSLAGVGGELFF.

The CDR3 DNA follows: TGTGCCAGCAGCCCCCAACAGGGGTTGTATTCACCCCTCCACTTT. Amino acids: CASSPQQGLYSPLHF. The V and J genes are TRBV11-2 and TRBJ1-6; 7 bases map to TRBD1. Trimming cost V 5 bases and J 8 bases; bases outside gene matches: 9. The CDR3 sequence is 15 residues long. Germline assignment: CDR1 SGHAT and CDR2 FQNNGV. The full variable domain, rest sourced from reference TRBV11-2 and TRBJ1-6, is EAGVAQSPRYKIIEKRQSVAFWCNPISGHATLYWYQQILGQGPKLLIQFQNNGVVDDSQLPKDRFSAERLKGVDSTLKIQPAKLEDSAVYLCASSPQQGLYSPLHFGNGTRLTVT.

Of note for this clone: Relative to the germline gene, one junction end is altered; a read error may explain this. CDR3 in amino acids: CASSQEGAHEKLLF. The CDR3 coding sequence is TGTGCCAGCAGCCAAGAGGGGGCGCACGAAAAACTGCTTTTT. V and J are TRBV3-1 (or the pseudogene TRBV3-2) and TRBJ1-4; possible D gene TRBD1, 6 bases. The germline gives CDR1 LGHDT, CDR2 YNNKEL (reference sequence). This CDR3 spans 14 amino acids.

About this clone itself: An end of the junction does not agree with germline; a read error may underlie this. The chain is built from TRBV29-1 and TRBJ2-7; D not resolved. The CDR3 length is 13 residues. Germline V lookup: CDR1 SQVTM, CDR2 ANQGSEA. The CDR3 nucleotides read TGCAGCGTTGAAGGGTTGAGCTCCTATGAGCAGTACTTC. This translates into CSVEGLSSYEQYF.

This clone was seen only a few times. The J gene is TRBJ2-2, the V gene TRBV7-9; perhaps TRBD1 as D (5 bases). V shed 4 bases and J shed 4 bases, with 13 bases lying between them. Germline-derived CDR1 and CDR2 are SEHNR and FQNEAQ (reference sequence). This CDR3 comprises 15 residues. The CDR3 sequence is CASSSTGRFTGELFF. The DNA of the CDR3 is TGTGCCAGCAGCTCCACAGGAAGGTTCACCGGGGAGCTGTTTTTT.

This clone occurred once. This sequence joins TRBV4-3 and TRBJ1-1; no clear D. CDR3 size: 14 residues. V lost 0 bases and J lost 3, with 8 bases in between. Per the germline V gene, CDR1 is LGHNA and CDR2 is YSLEER. The CDR3 loop is CASSQDSGYTEAFF. For the CDR3, the DNA is TGCGCCAGCAGCCAAGATTCAGGTTACACTGAAGCTTTCTTT.

This chain connects TRBV10-2 to TRBJ2-7; D unclear. There are 13 residues in the CDR3. Germline V gene sequence: CDR1 WSHSY, CDR2 SAAADI. The V and J ends lost 8 bases and 3 bases respectively, with 14 bases between them. CDR3 DNA: TGCGCCAGCGTGCCTGACACAAACTACGAGCAGTACTTC. It yields the protein CASVPDTNYEQYF.

The chain carries TRBV15 and TRBJ2-1; D may be TRBD2 (5 bases). Germline loops: CDR1 LNHNV, CDR2 YYDKDF (reference sequence). The CDR3 consists of 16 residues. With 7 bases removed from V and 3 bases from J, the gap between germline ends came to 19 bases. The CDR3, as DNA: TGTGCCACCACGAGAGGGAATAGGCTAGACTACAATGAGCAGTTCTTC. Translation: CATTRGNRLDYNEQFF.

The chain recombines TRBV9 with TRBJ1-2; the match to TRBD1 covers 7 bases. V lost 3 bases to trimming and J lost 6 bases; unmatched junction nucleotides: 5. CDR1 is SGDLS and CDR2 is YYNGEE in the germline V gene. The CDR3 contains 13 residues. CDR3 residues: CASSGQGPNGYTF. The CDR3 nucleotides read TGTGCCAGCAGCGGACAGGGCCCGAATGGCTACACCTTC.